This TCR beta chain was obtained from a study of T cell repertoires in aging, cancer and after chemotherapy. TRB rearrangements spanning V, D and J were amplified using mixed TRB-A/B primers. One entry per CDR3 protein results from TCRdb running MiXCR on the multiplex PCR reads. The sample holds 15,000 to 20,000 distinct CDR3 sequences, 35% to 40% seen once. With 3 bases removed from V and 4 bases from J, the gap between germline ends came to 12 bases. The length of the CDR3 is 15 residues. Germline values: CDR1 SGHDN, CDR2 FVKESK. This clonotype was counted a few times. The template was genomic DNA from peripheral blood, not RNA.

The clonotype comes from a human donor with a solid tumor. The V gene is TRBV14, the J gene TRBJ2-2, with no clear D. Sequenced material: blood. In DNA, the CDR3 is TGTGCCAGCAGCCAGAATTCTGTGTCCACCGGGGAGCTGTTTTTT. Protein product: CASSQNSVSTGELFF.